The clone carrying this T cell receptor beta chain was recorded a few times. Its target is not known. These data are taken from a study of cytomegalovirus exposure and HLA in healthy donors. Study findings and constraints: In a later analysis, specific HLA alleles were associated with around 17,000 TCR beta sequences at a 0.05 false discovery rate.

PCR was performed using 60 Vbeta and 13 Jbeta primers. Repertoires were generated with immunoSEQ multiplex PCR, while TCRdb's copy carries only in-frame clones and drops some. The sample has around 94,000 clones, around 76% seen once. Everyone who donated was a healthy bone marrow donor. Germline assignment: CDR1 SGHRS and CDR2 YFSETQ. The V gene end was trimmed by 4 bases and the J gene end by 12 bases; junction bases not matched to a gene: 9. The CDR3 is made up of 13 amino acids. The V and J genes are TRBV5-1 and TRBJ1-1; TRBD1 agrees at 10 bases. The sample comprised PBMCs. This clonotype originated in a woman aged 60-75 years in good health and CMV-seropositive. In DNA, the CDR3 is TGCGCCAGCAGCCAAACGAGGGACAGGGGCTCTTTCTTT. It translates to CASSQTRDRGSFF.